This TCR beta chain was found in a study of early T cells in non-severe SARS-CoV-2 infection. Findings of the study overall: Private and CD4 specificities were missed by VDJdb matching, skewed to anti-spike CD8.

Individual cDNA molecules each received unique molecular identifiers attached to them. TCRdb reprocessed the 5' RACE reads with MiXCR, giving one entry per CDR3 protein. The sample contains fewer than 120,000 distinct CDR3 sequences, around 12% of which appear only once. This clonotype was observed at least ten times. Its target is unknown. The TCR comes from an adult who was a healthcare worker with PCR-confirmed SARS-CoV-2 infection or an uninfected control (not recorded which). The sequencing here drew on whole blood, taken at baseline.

The CDR3 DNA sequence: TGTGCCAGCAGGCCGCATACTGGGGCAGATACGCAGTATTTT. Translation gives CASRPHTGADTQYF. The rearrangement joins TRBV7-9 to TRBJ2-3; D not certain. CDR3 length: 14 amino acids. Deletions cut 6 bases from V and 4 bases from J, with 14 bases between. Germline lookup yields CDR1 SEHNR and CDR2 FQNEAQ (reference sequence).